This T cell receptor (beta chain) was retrieved from a study of blood T cell repertoires in COVID-19 (dated by TCRdb to 2018 to 2021). Looking at the study overall: The collaborator samples originated in the United States, Italy and Spain and spanned the acute and convalescent phases of COVID-19. Deeply sampled blood TCRbeta repertoires from subjects exposed to, actively infected with, or recovered from COVID-19 were included in the dataset. The repertoires were released in a freely available public database meant as a resource for research on the immune response to SARS-CoV-2. The material from the prospective study consisted of cDNA or gDNA derived from T cells, B-cell-depleted T cells, or PBMCs. HLA class I and class II types, where available, came from metadata supplied by the sample provider rather than from assay-based typing. Nearly every sample came with metadata listing a de-identified subject ID, COVID-19 status, age in years and sex. The samples were drawn from two sources: the first 160 participants of the ongoing ImmuneRACE study, and 1,254 subjects contributed by 6 global collaborators. Overall study results and their limits: The amount of clinical and demographic metadata varied by source and participant and was provided uncurated.

For this clone: The antigen it binds to is not known. Base quality data are lacking; no much larger clone is found one base away.

In the germline V gene (reference sequence), CDR1 corresponds to GTSNPN and CDR2 to SVGIG. The CDR3 starts with the cysteine, ends with the phenylalanine, and has 12 residues. The kept DNA is CDR3 alone, 36 bases in frame from the first base. At the junction V is shortened by 0 bases and J by 4 bases, with 7 bases in between. The collaborating institutions used their own protocols to collect whole blood in K2EDTA tubes. Collaborator samples were shipped for TCRbeta analysis as frozen whole blood, isolated PBMCs, or DNA extracted from either sample type. TCRbeta CDR3 regions were amplified from genomic DNA using the immunoSEQ Assay, a bias-controlled multiplex PCR. On the study's bioinformatics: The number of nucleated cells in each sample was estimated by amplification of reference gene primers within the assay. To quantify the absolute abundance of each unique TCRbeta CDR3 rearrangement, sequence reads were collapsed and filtered. For each sample, productive Simpson clonality was calculated by taking the square root of Simpson's diversity index across productive rearrangements. Not all clones reach the TCRdb copy of this immuneACCESS table, which keeps in-frame sequences only. Checked studies attribute under half of the gap to unresolved V genes and leave the rest unexplained. For V, J and clone size, that table is used; D and trimming come from the DNA. Here the sample has around 150,000 clones; roughly 85% occur a single time. The ten largest clonotypes hold 3% to 4% of the sample.

The TCR sequence derives from a human donor with acute or convalescent COVID-19. The donor label of this sample is uncertain. The sample was peripheral blood. The rearrangement combines TRBV30 with TRBJ2-7; TRBD2 could be the D gene, as 5 bases match. The DNA is as follows: TGTGCCTGGAGTGTAGAGGGTTACGAGCAGTACTTC. This is translated as CAWSVEGYEQYF.